These 23 T cell receptor beta chains share one sample of origin, sequenced in a study of human T cells and chemical hapten exposure. MiXCR, applied by TCRdb to the RACE reads, yields one record per CDR3 protein. Of around 130,000 distinct CDR3 sequences listed, approximately 9% were seen once; the top ten hold 1.5% to 2%. Time point: healthy volunteer bleed at 2 weeks. Extraction of total RNA was performed on unfractionated whole blood. Input material: whole blood. Source of these receptors: a male donor in good health. Some clones in this sample may be carry-over from other donors' samples.

This clonotype was seen a few times. This chain connects TRBV6-6 to TRBJ1-5, with D maybe TRBD1 (5 bases). Trimming removed 7 bases from V and 5 bases from J, with 12 bases in between. The CDR3 loop spans 13 amino acids. Germline CDR1 is MNHNY and CDR2 is SVGAGI (reference sequence). CDR3 protein: CASMRQSHQPQHF. CDR3 coding DNA: TGTGCCAGCATGAGACAGTCCCATCAGCCCCAGCATTTT.

This chain links TRBV11-2 with TRBJ2-2; maybe TRBD2 (5 bases). The CDR3 sequence is 15 residues long. Looked up from germline, CDR1 is SGHAT and CDR2 is FQNNGV. V dropped 5 bases and J dropped 5 bases, with 15 bases sitting between them. DNA of the CDR3: TGTGCCAGCAGCCCCCTAGCCCTGGGTACCGGGGAGCTGTTTTTT. Its protein product is CASSPLALGTGELFF.

As for this clonotype: A read error is possible here, since a much larger clone lies one base away. This chain joins TRBV5-6 and TRBJ2-3; TRBD2 might be the D (5 bases). CDR3 length: 16 residues. The germline V gene encodes CDR1 SGHDT and CDR2 YYEEEE. Here the CDR3 reads CARSWLTVRGTDTQYF. The CDR3 DNA reads TGTGCCAGAAGCTGGCTGACTGTGCGGGGCACAGATACGCAGTATTTT.

The rearrangement joins TRBV6-2 or TRBV6-3 to TRBJ1-1; 7 positions match TRBD1. CDR1 MNHEY and CDR2 SVGEGT come from the germline V gene. CDR3 length: 11 amino acids. With V trimmed by 10 bases and J by 7 bases, 6 bases remained unmatched. The CDR3 DNA follows: TGTGCCACCGAAGACAGGGTTGAAGCTTTCTTT. Encoded protein: CATEDRVEAFF.

The V gene is TRBV10-3, the J gene TRBJ2-2, with D unresolved. The CDR3 runs to 15 residues. V lost 4 bases, J lost 6 bases, and 15 bases lay in between. The V gene's germline CDR1 is ENHRY and CDR2 SYGVKD. The CDR3, as DNA: TGTGCCATCAGTGTGCAAGACCCTGGGGCCGGGGAGCTGTTTTTT. Its protein product is CAISVQDPGAGELFF.

This clonotype was detected ten times or more. The chain has TRBV29-1 and TRBJ2-3; D may be TRBD2 (6 bases). Per germline, CDR1 SQVTM and CDR2 ANQGSEA. Trimming took 5 bases from V and 4 from J, leaving 13 bases between them. The CDR3 length is 13 residues. The CDR3 bases are TGCAGCGTTCATGGGACTTCGGCAGATACGCAGTATTTT. It specifies CSVHGTSADTQYF.

The chain has TRBV6-2 or TRBV6-3 and TRBJ2-7; a weak D match, TRBD1 (6 bases). Germline CDR1 MNHEY, CDR2 SVGEGT. This CDR3 comprises 15 residues. V was trimmed by 7 bases and J by 1 base, leaving 17 bases between them. This CDR3 reads CASTRTATISYEQYF. The CDR3 bases are TGTGCCAGCACCCGGACAGCGACTATATCCTACGAGCAGTACTTC.

This chain uses TRBV6-2 or TRBV6-3 with TRBJ2-1; 8 bases agree with TRBD2. The V and J ends lost 6 bases and 0 bases, in that order; junction bases with no gene match: 7. The germline gives CDR1 MNHEY, CDR2 SVGEGT. CDR3 length: 16 amino acids. CDR3 coding DNA: TGTGCCAGCAGCCCCGGGCTAGCGGGCTCCTACAATGAGCAGTTCTTC. It yields the protein CASSPGLAGSYNEQFF.

This clonotype turned up a few times. V gene TRBV19 combines with J gene TRBJ2-4; the match to TRBD2 covers 7 bases. This CDR3 is built from 14 residues. The V gene end was trimmed by 4 bases and the J gene end by 7 bases; junction bases not matched to a gene: 7. Germline CDR1 reads LNHDA; CDR2 reads SQIVND (reference sequence). The CDR3 loop is CASSTSGTNNIQYF. The CDR3 bases are TGTGCCAGTAGTACCAGTGGGACTAACAACATTCAGTACTTC.

This clonotype was seen a handful of times. This chain links TRBV27 with TRBJ1-4; perhaps TRBD1 as D (5 bases). The length of the CDR3 is 13 residues. Germline assignment: CDR1 MNHEY and CDR2 SMNVEV (reference sequence). With 8 bases removed from V and 8 bases from J, the gap between germline ends came to 15 bases. CDR3 sequence: CASGRGPWEKLFF. CDR3 sequence (DNA): TGTGCCAGCGGGAGGGGCCCCTGGGAAAAACTGTTTTTT.

The genes are TRBV14 and TRBJ1-2; weak D call: TRBD1 (6 bases). Trimming took off 4 bases at V and 3 bases at J, with 15 bases between the two ends. The CDR3 runs 15 residues. Germline assignment: CDR1 SGHDN and CDR2 FVKESK. CDR3 sequence (DNA): TGTGCCAGCAGCCCTTCACAGGGTCCCTACTATGGCTACACCTTC. Translation gives CASSPSQGPYYGYTF.

The V gene is TRBV25-1, the J gene TRBJ1-1, with D tentatively TRBD1 (6 bases). The V and J ends lost 3 bases and 1 base respectively, with 12 bases between them. The V gene's germline CDR1 is MGHDK and CDR2 SYGVNS. This CDR3 is 15 amino acids long. The CDR3: CASSDPGQQNTEAFF. The CDR3, as DNA: TGTGCCAGCAGTGATCCCGGACAGCAGAACACTGAAGCTTTCTTT.

V is TRBV2 and J is TRBJ1-2, with 8 bases matching TRBD1. Germline-derived CDR1 and CDR2 are SNHLY and FYNNEI. The CDR3 spans 13 residues. Trimming removed 3 bases from V and 4 bases from J; junction bases left unmatched: 1. The CDR3 DNA reads TGTGCCAGCAGTGAGGACAGGGCCTATGGCTACACCTTC. It is translated as CASSEDRAYGYTF. Full variable domain (rest looked up from reference TRBV2 and TRBJ1-2): EPEVTQTPSHQVTQMGQEVILRCVPISNHLYFYWYRQILGQKVEFLVSFYNNEISEKSEIFDDQFSVERPDGSNFTLKIRSTKLEDSAMYFCASSEDRAYGYTFGSGTRLTVV.

This clonotype was counted at least ten times. The rearrangement links TRBV5-1 to TRBJ2-1; 11 nucleotides match TRBD2. CDR1 and CDR2 from the germline V gene are SGHRS and YFSETQ. Trimming removed 0 bases from V and 6 bases from J; junction bases left unmatched: 8. The length of the CDR3 is 17 residues. The CDR3 coding sequence is TGCGCCAGCAGCTTGGCCTTAGCGGGAGGGCCGGGCAATGAGCAGTTCTTC. This sequence encodes CASSLALAGGPGNEQFF.

This chain joins TRBV4-3 and TRBJ1-2, with a weak D call TRBD1 (6 bases). The CDR3 sequence is 17 residues long. Germline V gene sequence: CDR1 LGHNA, CDR2 YSLEER. V lost 0 bases, J lost 0 bases, and 14 bases lay in between. The CDR3 is CASSQDVLGQPNYGYTF. The CDR3 bases are TGCGCCAGCAGCCAAGATGTCCTCGGACAGCCTAACTATGGCTACACCTTC.

About this clonotype: A much larger clone differs from this one at a single base, so this may be a read error. The chain carries TRBV5-6 and TRBJ2-3; 8 bases map to TRBD1. Germline-derived CDR1 and CDR2 are SGHDT and YYEEEE. The CDR3 consists of 16 residues. The CDR3 coding sequence is TGTGCCAGCAGCTCTCACAGGGGGGCAAGCATAGATACGCAGTATTTT. It encodes CASSSHRGASIDTQYF. The complete variable domain, with remaining parts taken from reference TRBV5-6 and TRBJ2-3, reads DAGVTQSPTHLIKTRGQQVTLRCSPKSGHDTVSWYQQALGQGPQFIFQYYEEEERQRGNFPDRFSGHQFPNYSSELNVNALLLGDSALYLCASSSHRGASIDTQYFGPGTRLTVL.

Only a few counts were recorded for this clonotype. CDR3 DNA sequence: TGTGCCAGCAGCCCCCCGGCGGGGGGTGCAACTAATGAAAAACTGTTTTTT. Translation: CASSPPAGGATNEKLFF. The chain has TRBV3-1 and TRBJ1-4; weak D call: TRBD1 (5 bases). The CDR3 runs to 17 residues. Germline lookup yields CDR1 LGHDT and CDR2 YNNKEL (reference sequence). V lost 4 bases, J lost 0 bases, and 15 bases lay in between.

This chain connects TRBV12-3 or TRBV12-4 to TRBJ2-1, with 9 bases that match TRBD1. V was clipped by 4 bases and J by 5 bases; unmatched bases: 6. The CDR3 consists of 15 residues. The CDR3 DNA reads TGTGCCAGCAGTTCCGGGACAGGGTGGAACAATGAGCAGTTCTTC. Its translation is CASSSGTGWNNEQFF.

The rearrangement links TRBV19 to TRBJ2-7; TRBD1 matches at 8 bases. The V gene's germline CDR1 is LNHDA and CDR2 SQIVND (reference sequence). CDR3 length equals 15 residues. The J segment lost 4 bases and the V segment lost 3 bases, leaving 8 bases of the junction unmatched. CDR3 sequence: CASSIGFRGQYEQYF. DNA for the CDR3: TGTGCCAGTAGTATCGGGTTCAGGGGGCAGTACGAGCAGTACTTC.

At least ten counts were recorded for this clonotype. The J gene is TRBJ2-7, the V gene TRBV27, with 7 bases matching TRBD1. The length of the CDR3 is 13 residues. V was pared by 6 bases and J by 0 bases, with 2 bases of the junction left unmatched. Per the germline V gene, CDR1 is MNHEY and CDR2 is SMNVEV (reference sequence). This chain's CDR3 is CASRRDSSYEQYF. CDR3 DNA sequence: TGTGCCAGCAGAAGGGACAGCTCCTACGAGCAGTACTTC.

This clonotype was recorded many times. This rearrangement joins TRBV6-1 to TRBJ1-5, with unresolved D. CDR1 is MNHNS, CDR2 SASEGT, per germline. Trimming took 8 bases from V and 4 from J, leaving 18 bases between them. This CDR3 has 15 residues. CDR3 protein: CASFLDPWRNQPQHF. CDR3 in DNA: TGTGCCAGCTTCTTAGACCCCTGGAGGAATCAGCCCCAGCATTTT.

The V gene is TRBV6-5, the J gene TRBJ2-6; a possible D gene is TRBD1 (5 bases). Germline V gene sequence: CDR1 MNHEY, CDR2 SVGAGI. The V and J ends lost 11 bases and 8 bases respectively, with 19 bases between them. This CDR3 is built from 14 residues. CDR3 region: CAAKKDGHSNVLTF. CDR3 bases: TGTGCCGCCAAGAAAGACGGACATTCCAACGTCCTGACTTTC.

This clonotype has at least ten counts. The chain has TRBV11-2 and TRBJ2-1; no reliable D call. Germline values: CDR1 SGHAT, CDR2 FQNNGV. The CDR3 is made up of 13 amino acids. V was cut by 3 bases and J by 5 bases, with 8 bases left in between. The CDR3 nucleotides read TGTGCCAGCAGCTTGGATGCCCACAATGAGCAGTTCTTC. It is translated as CASSLDAHNEQFF.